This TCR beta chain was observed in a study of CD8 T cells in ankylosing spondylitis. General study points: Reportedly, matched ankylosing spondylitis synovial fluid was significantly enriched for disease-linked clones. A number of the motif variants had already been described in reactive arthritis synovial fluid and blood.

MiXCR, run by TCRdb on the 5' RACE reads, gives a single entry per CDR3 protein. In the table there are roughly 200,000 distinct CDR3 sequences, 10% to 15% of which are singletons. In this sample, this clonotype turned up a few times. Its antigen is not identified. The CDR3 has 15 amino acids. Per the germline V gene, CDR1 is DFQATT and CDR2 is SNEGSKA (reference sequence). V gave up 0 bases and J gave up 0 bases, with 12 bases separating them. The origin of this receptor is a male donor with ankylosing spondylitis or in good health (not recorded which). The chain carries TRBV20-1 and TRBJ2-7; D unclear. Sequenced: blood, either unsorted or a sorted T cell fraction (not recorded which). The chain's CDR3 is CSARDGFRSSYEQYF. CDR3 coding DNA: TGCAGTGCTAGAGATGGTTTCCGCTCCTCCTACGAGCAGTACTTC.